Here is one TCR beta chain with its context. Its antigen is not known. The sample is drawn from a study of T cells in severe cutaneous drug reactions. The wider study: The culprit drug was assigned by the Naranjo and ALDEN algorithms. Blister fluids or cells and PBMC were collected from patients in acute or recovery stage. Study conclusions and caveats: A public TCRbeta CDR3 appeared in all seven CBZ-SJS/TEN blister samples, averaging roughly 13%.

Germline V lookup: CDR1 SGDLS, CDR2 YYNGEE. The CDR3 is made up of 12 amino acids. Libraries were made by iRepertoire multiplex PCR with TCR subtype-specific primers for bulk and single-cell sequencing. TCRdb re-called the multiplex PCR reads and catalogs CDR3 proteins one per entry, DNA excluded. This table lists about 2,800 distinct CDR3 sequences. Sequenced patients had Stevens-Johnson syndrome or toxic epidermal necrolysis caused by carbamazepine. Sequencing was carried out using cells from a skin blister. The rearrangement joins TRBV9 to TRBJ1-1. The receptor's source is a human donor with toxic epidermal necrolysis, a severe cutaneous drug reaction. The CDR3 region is CASSDDHTEAFF.